These 18 T cell receptor beta chains share one sample of origin, sequenced in a study of post-analysis software for immune sequencing data. Study-wide results and caveats: Patients showed TRBV5-6, TRBV5-1 and TRBV20-1 among five TRBV segments more frequent than in controls.

Each TCR beta cDNA library carried unique molecular identifiers. TCRdb re-analysed the PCR reads in MiXCR, keeping a single row per CDR3 protein. The sample records 650,000 to 900,000 distinct CDR3 sequences, about half being singletons. Their antigens remain unidentified. Sequenced material: blood. These receptors came from a girl between 10 and 17 years old with multiple sclerosis.

The chain joins TRBV6-9 to TRBJ1-6; D not certain. CDR1 MNHGY and CDR2 SVAAGI come from the germline V gene. This CDR3 is built from 14 residues. V dropped 8 bases and J dropped 8 bases, with 16 bases sitting between them. In DNA, the CDR3 is TGTGCCAGCTGGGGAGAGGGTAACGATTCACCCCTCCACTTT. Its protein is CASWGEGNDSPLHF.

With regard to this clonotype: The conserved closing phenylalanine or tryptophan is absent in this CDR3, likely reflecting a read error. The J gene is TRBJ2-3, the V gene TRBV6-1; 7 bases match TRBD2. CDR1 and CDR2 (germline): MNHNS, SASEGT. The CDR3 runs 18 residues. V lost 6 bases to trimming and J lost 3 bases; unmatched junction nucleotides: 18. CDR3 protein: CASSTGRLGGRGTDTQYC. In nucleotides, the CDR3 is TGTGCCAGCAGCACGGGGCGGCTCGGCGGGAGAGGAACAGATACGCAGTATTGT.

The genes are TRBV28 and TRBJ1-1; D not certain. From germline, CDR1 is MDHEN and CDR2 SYDVKM. Trimming shortened V by 7 bases and J by 5 bases, and 14 bases separated the two germline ends. CDR3 length equals 13 residues. The CDR3 DNA reads as TGTGCCAGCACCCTTCTGGTGTCGACTGAAGCTTTCTTT. Protein sequence: CASTLLVSTEAFF.

The chain recombines TRBV20-1 with TRBJ2-5; weak D call: TRBD2 (6 bases). Germline-derived CDR1 and CDR2 are DFQATT and SNEGSKA (reference sequence). Trimming stripped 5 bases from V and 3 bases from J, with 16 bases between. The CDR3 is 14 residues long. The CDR3 nucleotides are TGCAGTGCTCCTGGGACCTCGGGGGAAGAGACCCAGTACTTC. Its protein product is CSAPGTSGEETQYF.

The chain combines TRBV29-1 with TRBJ2-5; TRBD2 is a possible D gene (6 bases). Germline V lookup: CDR1 SQVTM, CDR2 ANQGSEA. Trimming removed 3 bases at V and 2 bases at J, with 19 bases between. This CDR3 contains 16 residues. CDR3 sequence: CSVEGNSRRAQETQYF. The CDR3 coding sequence is TGCAGCGTTGAGGGAAATAGCAGGAGGGCTCAAGAGACCCAGTACTTC. The full variable domain, completed using reference TRBV29-1 and TRBJ2-5, is SAVISQKPSRDICQRGTSLTIQCQVDSQVTMMFWYRQQPGQSLTLIATANQGSEATYESGFVIDKFPISRPNLTFSTLTVSNMSPEDSSIYLCSVEGNSRRAQETQYFGPGTRLLVL.

For the CDR3, the DNA is TGTGCCAGCATGACCGGGAATCAGCCCCAGCATTTT. Translating gives CASMTGNQPQHF. This rearrangement joins TRBV27 to TRBJ1-5; D is ambiguous. The CDR3 is 12 residues long. The germline V gene has CDR1 MNHEY and CDR2 SMNVEV (reference sequence). The V end was cut by 7 bases, the J end by 4 bases, with 8 bases between.

The rearrangement joins TRBV7-6 to TRBJ1-1; D uncertain. CDR3 length equals 14 residues. V was shortened by 5 bases and J by 2 bases, with 12 bases between the two germline ends. Germline-derived CDR1 and CDR2 are SGHVS and FNYEAQ. The CDR3 coding sequence is TGTGCCAGCAGCCATCCAGACGGAAACACTGAAGCTTTCTTT. Translated: CASSHPDGNTEAFF.

This clonotype was detected only a few times. The J gene is TRBJ2-4, the V gene TRBV27, with D tentatively TRBD2 (5 bases). This CDR3 has 14 residues. Deletions cut 3 bases from V and 6 bases from J, with 12 bases between. In germline, CDR1 is MNHEY, CDR2 SMNVEV (reference sequence). CDR3 amino acids: CASSFAKRGNIQYF. The CDR3 region has the DNA TGTGCCAGCAGTTTTGCAAAACGGGGAAACATTCAGTACTTC.

The chain employs TRBV30 and TRBJ2-1; 9 bases are a match to TRBD2. The V gene's germline CDR1 is GTSNPN and CDR2 SVGIG (reference sequence). The CDR3 sequence is 15 residues long. The V and J ends lost 4 bases and 4 bases, in that order; junction bases with no gene match: 8. The CDR3 sequence is CAWTVLAGGYNEQFF. CDR3 sequence (DNA): TGTGCCTGGACCGTACTGGCGGGAGGGTACAATGAGCAGTTCTTC.

The rearrangement links TRBV28 to TRBJ1-1, with TRBD1 as a possible D gene (6 bases). V dropped 0 bases and J dropped 7 bases, with 12 bases sitting between them. The V gene's germline CDR1 is MDHEN and CDR2 SYDVKM. The CDR3 totals 14 residues. DNA for the CDR3: TGTGCCAGCAGTTTATGGGGGGCGAATAATGAAGCTTTCTTT. Translating it yields CASSLWGANNEAFF.

This clonotype was seen a handful of times. This sequence joins TRBV6-2 or TRBV6-3 and TRBJ1-2; 7 bases map to TRBD1. The CDR3 contains 11 residues. Germline CDR1 and CDR2: MNHEY and SVGEGT. The V gene end was trimmed by 8 bases and the J gene end by 8 bases; junction bases not matched to a gene: 5. The CDR3 DNA reads TGTGCCAGCGATGGAGGGGGCGGCTACACCTTC. Its translation is CASDGGGGYTF.

The chain joins TRBV6-5 to TRBJ2-4, with TRBD1 as a possible D gene (5 bases). The germline V gene encodes CDR1 MNHEY and CDR2 SVGAGI. The CDR3 is 13 amino acids. Trimming removed 5 bases from V and 8 bases from J, with 13 bases in between. Written as DNA, the CDR3 is TGTGCCAGCAGTCCCGGGCTAGGGGACATTCAGTACTTC. Protein sequence: CASSPGLGDIQYF.

The gene calls are TRBV29-1 and TRBJ2-1; 8 bases agree with TRBD2. J lost 1 base, V lost 1 base, and 9 bases had no gene match. The germline V gene has CDR1 SQVTM and CDR2 ANQGSEA. The CDR3 has 17 residues. In DNA, the CDR3 is TGCAGCGTTGAAGGGCATCCGGGACTAGAATCCTACAATGAGCAGTTCTTC. Translated: CSVEGHPGLESYNEQFF.

The chain couples TRBV30 to TRBJ1-5, with D uncertain. From germline, CDR1 is GTSNPN and CDR2 SVGIG (reference sequence). This CDR3 comprises 13 residues. Trimming removed 5 bases at V and 3 bases at J, with 11 bases between. DNA for the CDR3: TGTGCCTGGGGGAGTGGGAACAATCAGCCCCAGCATTTT. Translated, it gives CAWGSGNNQPQHF.

This clonotype was detected only a few times. The V and J genes are TRBV11-2 and TRBJ2-7; D is unclear. V lost 5 bases and J 0 bases, leaving 14 bases between the germline ends. Looked up from germline, CDR1 is SGHAT and CDR2 is FQNNGV. The CDR3 has 15 residues. For the CDR3, the DNA is TGTGCCAGCAGCCCTCCCCGCACATTCTCCTACGAGCAGTACTTC. It yields the protein CASSPPRTFSYEQYF.

This clonotype was counted at least ten times. The V call is TRBV7-2, the J call TRBJ1-2; 11 nucleotides agree with TRBD1. Trimming took 1 base from V and 8 from J; bases not matched to a gene: 6. CDR1 is SGHTA, CDR2 FQGNSA, per germline. The CDR3 is 15 residues long. The CDR3 DNA is TGTGCCAGCAGCTTAGGCGGACAGGGGGCTTCCGGCTACACCTTC. It encodes CASSLGGQGASGYTF.

This clonotype was recorded a few times. J is TRBJ2-7 and V is TRBV4-3; no clear D. CDR1 LGHNA and CDR2 YSLEER come from the germline V gene. CDR3 length: 14 residues. V dropped 0 bases and J dropped 2 bases, with 8 bases sitting between them. In DNA, the CDR3 is TGCGCCAGCAGCCAAGATAGGTCTCCCTACGAGCAGTACTTC. Protein: CASSQDRSPYEQYF.

J is TRBJ1-2 and V is TRBV4-3; 7 nucleotides line up with TRBD1. The CDR3 totals 16 residues. V shed 0 bases, J shed 2 bases, and the junction held 6 bases outside the gene matches. Germline V CDR1 and CDR2: LGHNA, YSLEER. CDR3 sequence reads: CASSQDWGTVNYGYTF. The CDR3 nucleotides are TGCGCCAGCAGCCAAGATTGGGGGACAGTCAACTATGGCTACACCTTC.